The 20 T cell receptor beta chains in this list originate from one sample, sequenced in a study of brain T cells in children with intractable seizures. Repertoires were generated with immunoSEQ multiplex PCR, while TCRdb's copy carries only in-frame clones and drops some. The table lists approximately 40,000 clones, 75% to 95% of them singletons, with around 5.9% in the top ten. Here the sequenced sample was peripheral blood, taken at surgery. The source of these receptors is a girl aged 2 to 10 with tuberous sclerosis and intractable seizures.

The genes are TRBV5-1 and TRBJ2-3; TRBD2 matches at 13 bases. The CDR3 is made up of 17 amino acids. Germline CDR1 SGHRS, CDR2 YFSETQ. Trimming took 2 bases from V and 1 from J; bases not matched to a gene: 4. CDR3 nucleotides: TGCGCCAGCAGCTTAAGACTAGCGGGGGGCCGCACAGATACGCAGTATTTT. Encoded protein: CASSLRLAGGRTDTQYF.

The CDR3 sequence is CASSMRGPDTEAFF. In DNA form, the CDR3 reads TGTGCCAGTAGTATGAGGGGGCCGGACACTGAAGCTTTCTTT. This chain uses TRBV19 with TRBJ1-1; 7 bases are shared with TRBD1. The V gene's germline CDR1 is LNHDA and CDR2 SQIVND (reference sequence). Unmatched junction bases numbered 4, after V lost 3 bases and J lost 3 bases. The CDR3 spans 14 residues.

The chain employs TRBV19 and TRBJ1-1; possibly TRBD1 for D (5 bases). V was clipped by 3 bases and J by 2 bases, with 10 bases between them. CDR1 and CDR2 (germline): LNHDA, SQIVND (reference sequence). CDR3 length: 14 residues. The CDR3 nucleotides are TGTGCCAGTAGTATGGGGCCATCTAACACTGAAGCTTTCTTT. Protein sequence: CASSMGPSNTEAFF. Complete variable domain (other parts from reference TRBV19 and TRBJ1-1): DGGITQSPKYLFRKEGQNVTLSCEQNLNHDAMYWYRQDPGQGLRLIYYSQIVNDFQKGDIAEGYSVSREKKESFPLTVTSAQKNPTAFYLCASSMGPSNTEAFFGQGTRLTVV.

The V call is TRBV30, the J call TRBJ2-5; D may be TRBD1 (6 bases). The CDR3 is 11 residues long. V lost 2 bases and J 5 bases, leaving 6 bases between the germline ends. CDR1 and CDR2 (germline): GTSNPN, SVGIG (reference sequence). The DNA of the CDR3 is TGTGCCTGGAGTACAGGGGAGACCCAGTACTTC. Protein sequence: CAWSTGETQYF.

This chain joins TRBV5-1 and TRBJ2-1, with D possibly called TRBD1 or TRBD2 (5 bases each). V lost 0 bases, J lost 8 bases, and 15 bases lay in between. This CDR3 has 15 residues. Germline V gene lookup returns CDR1 SGHRS and CDR2 YFSETQ. The CDR3 DNA reads as TGCGCCAGCAGCTTGGGATTAGGGACGAGTGATGAGCAGTTCTTC. Amino acids: CASSLGLGTSDEQFF.

V is TRBV3-1 (or the pseudogene TRBV3-2) and J is TRBJ2-3; 7 nucleotides agree with TRBD2. Germline V gene lookup returns CDR1 LGHDT and CDR2 YNNKEL (reference sequence). The length of the CDR3 is 15 residues. J was trimmed by 1 base and V by 5 bases; bases with no gene match: 6. CDR3: CASSVRDYRTDTQYF. CDR3 bases: TGTGCCAGCAGCGTCCGGGACTACCGCACAGATACGCAGTATTTT.

The chain employs TRBV7-3 and TRBJ2-3; TRBD2 matches 7 bases. The germline V gene encodes CDR1 SGHTA and CDR2 FQGTGA. V lost 5 bases and J lost 2; bases outside the gene matches: 10. This CDR3 region has 16 residues. CDR3 loop: CASSPAGGGNTDTQYF. The CDR3 DNA sequence: TGTGCCAGCAGCCCCGCCGGCGGGGGAAACACAGATACGCAGTATTTT.

This chain connects TRBV28 to TRBJ1-5; D gene unclear. CDR1 and CDR2 from the germline V gene are MDHEN and SYDVKM. This CDR3 contains 12 residues. Deletions cut 3 bases from V and 7 bases from J, with 7 bases between. The CDR3 region has the DNA TGTGCCAGCAGTTTTTTTGAGCAGCCCCAGCATTTT. Translating it yields CASSFFEQPQHF.

This clone was picked up one time. The chain joins TRBV3-1 (or the pseudogene TRBV3-2) to TRBJ1-3; D perhaps matches TRBD1 (5 bases). The V gene's germline CDR1 is LGHDT and CDR2 YNNKEL (reference sequence). Trimming cost V 3 bases and J 0 bases, with 15 bases left between them. This CDR3 has 17 amino acids. The CDR3 here is CASSQGRTSSSGNTIYF. The CDR3 DNA reads as TGTGCCAGCAGCCAGGGGCGGACTAGCAGCTCTGGAAACACCATATATTTT.

CDR3 residues: CATSDGTVNSPLHF. DNA of the CDR3: TGTGCCACCAGTGACGGGACAGTTAATTCACCCCTCCACTTT. This sequence joins TRBV24-1 and TRBJ1-6; 7 nucleotides agree with TRBD1. There are 14 residues in the CDR3. V lost 4 bases and J lost 6; bases outside the gene matches: 2. Per the germline V gene, CDR1 is KGHDR and CDR2 is SFDVKD.

V usage is TRBV19 and J usage is TRBJ2-3; D may match TRBD1 or TRBD2 (5 bases each). The germline gives CDR1 LNHDA, CDR2 SQIVND (reference sequence). This CDR3 has 14 residues. The V end lost 4 bases, the J end lost 5 bases, and 13 bases lay between the germline ends. In DNA form, the CDR3 reads TGTGCCAGTAGTAAGGGACCCCCCTTAGATACGCAGTATTTT. Protein product: CASSKGPPLDTQYF.

V is TRBV19 and J is TRBJ2-3; a weak D match, TRBD1 (5 bases). The CDR3 covers 16 residues. Trimming removed 4 bases from V and 0 bases from J, with 14 bases in between. Germline CDR1 and CDR2: LNHDA and SQIVND (reference sequence). The CDR3 DNA follows: TGTGCCAGTAGTAGGGGCTTTGGGTTTAGCACAGATACGCAGTATTTT. Translation: CASSRGFGFSTDTQYF.

The chain is built from TRBV27 and TRBJ1-3, with 8 bases matching TRBD1. CDR1 and CDR2 (germline): MNHEY, SMNVEV (reference sequence). After removal of 2 bases from V and 0 bases from J, the junction contained 12 bases not matched to a gene. This CDR3 has 19 amino acids. The CDR3 DNA reads as TGTGCCAGCAGTTTACCAGGGGGCGGGAAGGAAGTCTCTGGAAACACCATATATTTT. This sequence encodes CASSLPGGGKEVSGNTIYF.

The rearrangement joins TRBV6-5 to TRBJ1-1; D remains ambiguous. Trimming removed 2 bases from V and 0 bases from J, with 10 bases in between. CDR3 length equals 15 residues. Germline V gives CDR1 MNHEY, CDR2 SVGAGI. The CDR3 is CASSYEISVNTEAFF. CDR3 sequence (DNA): TGTGCCAGCAGTTACGAAATCTCAGTGAACACTGAAGCTTTCTTT.

This clone was counted once. This rearrangement joins TRBV6-1 to TRBJ1-1; D unresolved. The CDR3 has 12 residues. V lost 6 bases, J lost 1 base, and 6 bases lay in between. Germline values: CDR1 MNHNS, CDR2 SASEGT. The CDR3 spells CASRGGNTEAFF. The CDR3 DNA follows: TGTGCCAGCAGGGGTGGGAACACTGAAGCTTTCTTT.

The chain has TRBV27 and TRBJ1-1, with D maybe TRBD1 (6 bases). Germline V gene sequence: CDR1 MNHEY, CDR2 SMNVEV (reference sequence). V was trimmed by 4 bases and J by 3 bases, leaving 9 bases between them. CDR3 length: 13 residues. The CDR3 loop is CASSSTGYTEAFF. CDR3 coding DNA: TGTGCCAGCAGTTCCACAGGGTACACTGAAGCTTTCTTT.

The chain has TRBV19 and TRBJ1-1; D is ambiguous. V shed 6 bases and J shed 3 bases, with 11 bases lying between them. The germline V gene encodes CDR1 LNHDA and CDR2 SQIVND (reference sequence). CDR3 length: 13 residues. The CDR3 spells CASRHSDDTEAFF. DNA for the CDR3: TGTGCCAGTAGGCACAGCGATGACACTGAAGCTTTCTTT.

The chain combines TRBV7-9 with TRBJ1-1; unclear D gene. Trimming cost V 5 bases and J 13 bases, with 20 bases left between them. Per the germline V gene, CDR1 is SEHNR and CDR2 is FQNEAQ (reference sequence). This CDR3 has 13 residues. The CDR3 sequence: CASSPREGQRVFF. CDR3 in DNA: TGTGCCAGCAGCCCACGGGAGGGCCAGAGGGTTTTCTTT.

This rearrangement joins TRBV5-8 to TRBJ1-3, with D tentatively TRBD1 (5 bases). Trimming took off 2 bases at V and 8 bases at J, with 11 bases between the two ends. Germline V lookup: CDR1 SGHTS, CDR2 YDEGEE. The CDR3 runs 13 residues. In DNA form, the CDR3 reads TGTGCCAGCAGCTTTGGGGCTGGGGACACCATATATTTT. It is translated as CASSFGAGDTIYF.

V usage is TRBV2 and J usage is TRBJ1-2; TRBD1 is a possible D gene (5 bases). The V and J ends lost 7 bases and 4 bases respectively, with 19 bases between them. The CDR3 runs 15 residues. The germline CDR1 and CDR2 sequences are SNHLY and FYNNEI. This chain's CDR3 is CASKRMTTGGYGYTF. The CDR3 DNA follows: TGTGCCAGCAAACGGATGACAACGGGGGGCTATGGCTACACCTTC.